One sample yielded the 10 T cell receptor beta chains listed below, sequenced in a study of blood T cell repertoires in COVID-19. Sequenced by immunoSEQ multiplex PCR; TCRdb stores in-frame clones only, minus some. This sample has 150,000 to 200,000 clones, with about 84% found just once. Sequenced input: peripheral blood. These receptors were taken from a person aged 65 to 79 with COVID-19, enrolled during active disease.

The gene calls are TRBV24-1 and TRBJ2-1; 7 nucleotides match TRBD2. CDR1 is KGHDR, CDR2 SFDVKD, per germline. The CDR3 length is 14 residues. Trimming took 3 bases from V and 5 from J; bases not matched to a gene: 3. The CDR3 here is CATSDQLANNEQFF. DNA for the CDR3: TGTGCCACCAGTGATCAACTAGCGAACAATGAGCAGTTCTTC.

The rearrangement links TRBV19 to TRBJ2-5; 8 positions agree with TRBD1. With 4 bases clipped from V and 1 base from J, the junction kept 2 bases outside the gene matches. Germline V gene data show CDR1 as LNHDA and CDR2 as SQIVND (reference sequence). The CDR3 runs 14 residues. The CDR3 protein is CASSKDRVQETQYF. The CDR3 DNA reads as TGTGCCAGTAGTAAGGACAGGGTCCAAGAGACCCAGTACTTC.

This clone showed up just once. V and J are TRBV27 and TRBJ1-6; tentatively, D is TRBD1 (6 bases). The CDR3 contains 15 residues. Germline assignment: CDR1 MNHEY and CDR2 SMNVEV (reference sequence). Trimming took 0 bases from V and 9 from J, leaving 12 bases between them. Written as DNA, the CDR3 is TGTGCCAGCAGTTTATCGACAGGAGTCCCTTCACCCCTCCACTTT. This translates into CASSLSTGVPSPLHF.

This clone was counted a few times. The gene calls are TRBV6-1 and TRBJ2-1; 8 bases are shared with TRBD2. J was trimmed by 8 bases and V by 2 bases; bases with no gene match: 8. There are 15 residues in the CDR3. In germline, CDR1 is MNHNS, CDR2 SASEGT. This CDR3 is CASSETPGGPHEQFF. The DNA for the CDR3 is TGTGCCAGCAGTGAAACTCCGGGAGGGCCGCATGAGCAGTTCTTC.

The chain links TRBV28 to TRBJ1-2; 7 bases match TRBD1. This CDR3 region has 14 residues. V shed 2 bases and J 4 bases; nucleotides not matched to a gene: 4. Germline CDR1 MDHEN, CDR2 SYDVKM. The CDR3 region is CASSLIPGGYGYTF. CDR3 in DNA: TGTGCCAGCAGTTTAATCCCAGGGGGCTATGGCTACACCTTC.

Here the CDR3 DNA reads TGCAGCGTTGAAGTCAGCTCCTACAATGAGCAGTTCTTC. Its translation is CSVEVSSYNEQFF. The rearrangement uses TRBV29-1 and TRBJ2-1; D gene uncertain. The V end lost 1 base, the J end lost 0 bases, and 4 bases lay between the germline ends. Looked up from germline, CDR1 is SQVTM and CDR2 is ANQGSEA. The CDR3 extends over 13 amino acids.

This rearrangement joins TRBV19 to TRBJ2-1; D not certain. V lost 5 bases to trimming and J lost 6 bases, with 14 bases between them. The CDR3 contains 14 residues. Germline CDR1 is LNHDA and CDR2 is SQIVND (reference sequence). The DNA of the CDR3 is TGTGCCAGTAGTGGCTATAGGCGACTCAATGAGCAGTTCTTC. Its protein is CASSGYRRLNEQFF.

The CDR3 is CASSQNRAGAAFF. As DNA, the CDR3 is TGCGCCAGCAGCCAGAACAGGGCGGGAGCGGCTTTCTTT. The rearrangement joins TRBV4-1 to TRBJ1-1; perhaps TRBD1 as D (6 bases). The ends were cut back, 3 bases at V and 11 bases at J, with 16 bases in the middle. The CDR3 length is 13 residues. Germline V CDR1 and CDR2: MGHRA, YSYEKL.

The chain joins TRBV28 to TRBJ2-3, with 13 bases matching TRBD2. The J segment lost 8 bases and the V segment lost 7 bases, leaving 6 bases of the junction unmatched. CDR3 size: 14 residues. CDR1 MDHEN and CDR2 SYDVKM come from the germline V gene. The CDR3 spells CASTPGLAGTTQYF. DNA for the CDR3: TGTGCCAGCACTCCGGGACTAGCGGGAACTACGCAGTATTTT.

The rearrangement uses TRBV28 and TRBJ1-1; D ambiguous. Trimming removed 2 bases at V and 1 base at J, with 11 bases between. Germline V gene sequence: CDR1 MDHEN, CDR2 SYDVKM. The CDR3 contains 15 residues. In nucleotides, the CDR3 is TGTGCCAGCAGTTTAGGGGTACGGGGGAACACTGAAGCTTTCTTT. It codes for CASSLGVRGNTEAFF.